The T cell receptor (beta chain) described here comes from a study of early T cells in non-severe SARS-CoV-2 infection. About the research overall: Alpha and beta chains were unpaired, from unsorted whole-blood bulk RNA. Study outcomes and limitations: Anti-spike CD8 responses were favored in VDJdb matching, and private and CD4 specificities were missed.

This clonotype was observed a few times. What it binds is unknown. Tagging with unique molecular identifiers was applied to individual cDNA molecules. MiXCR, run by TCRdb on the 5' RACE reads, gives a single entry per CDR3 protein. The sample lists 30,000 to 40,000 distinct CDR3 sequences, less than 6.5% occurring once. This CDR3 is built from 13 residues. Germline-derived CDR1 and CDR2 are SQVTM and ANQGSEA. V was pared by 3 bases and J by 5 bases, with 5 bases of the junction left unmatched. The clonotype comes from an adult who was a healthcare worker with PCR-confirmed SARS-CoV-2 infection or an uninfected control (not recorded which). The sequenced sample consisted of whole blood. V is TRBV29-1 and J is TRBJ2-7, with 9 bases matching TRBD1. The CDR3 sequence is CSVESGTGNEQYF. For the CDR3, the DNA is TGCAGCGTTGAGTCCGGGACAGGGAACGAGCAGTACTTC.